This TCR beta chain was obtained from a study of T cells after yellow fever vaccination. As regards this clonotype: Antigen specificity is unknown.

In TCRdb, the 5' RACE reads were re-called with MiXCR into one record per CDR3 protein. The sample comprises 170,000 or so distinct CDR3 sequences, roughly a tenth of which are singletons, and around 40% rests with the top ten. The study's findings and limits: The booster response re-showed most primary clones: roughly 97% CD4, about 89% CD8. Compared with primary, the secondary response was weaker and peaked at day 5, not 15. Of the clonotypes, a small share occurred in both CD4 and CD8 compartments.

The CDR3 runs 13 residues. Trimming cost V 3 bases and J 6 bases; bases outside gene matches: 4. The sequence derives from a man between 18 and 35 years old who received the YFV17D yellow fever vaccine. The rearrangement joins TRBV12-3 or TRBV12-4 to TRBJ1-1; 7 positions match TRBD1. The sample in question was CD8+ T cells sorted from PBMCs, obtained 45 days after the yellow fever booster vaccination. The DNA for the CDR3 is TGTGCCAGCAGTTTTGACAGGGTAGCTGAAGCTTTCTTT. Translating it yields CASSFDRVAEAFF.